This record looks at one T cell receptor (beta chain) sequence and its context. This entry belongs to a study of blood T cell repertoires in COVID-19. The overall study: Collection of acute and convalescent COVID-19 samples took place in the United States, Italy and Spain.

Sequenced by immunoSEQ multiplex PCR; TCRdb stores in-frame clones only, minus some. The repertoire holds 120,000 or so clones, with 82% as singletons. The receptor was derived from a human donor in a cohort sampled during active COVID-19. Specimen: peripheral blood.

The CDR3 DNA is TGTGCCAGCAGTGCGGCAGGGGGAGTTGAAAAACTGTTTTTT. It specifies CASSAAGGVEKLFF. The chain couples TRBV28 to TRBJ1-4; 7 positions agree with TRBD1. V lost 5 bases, J lost 7 bases, and 7 bases stayed unmatched. CDR3 length: 14 amino acids. Germline-derived CDR1 and CDR2 are MDHEN and SYDVKM.